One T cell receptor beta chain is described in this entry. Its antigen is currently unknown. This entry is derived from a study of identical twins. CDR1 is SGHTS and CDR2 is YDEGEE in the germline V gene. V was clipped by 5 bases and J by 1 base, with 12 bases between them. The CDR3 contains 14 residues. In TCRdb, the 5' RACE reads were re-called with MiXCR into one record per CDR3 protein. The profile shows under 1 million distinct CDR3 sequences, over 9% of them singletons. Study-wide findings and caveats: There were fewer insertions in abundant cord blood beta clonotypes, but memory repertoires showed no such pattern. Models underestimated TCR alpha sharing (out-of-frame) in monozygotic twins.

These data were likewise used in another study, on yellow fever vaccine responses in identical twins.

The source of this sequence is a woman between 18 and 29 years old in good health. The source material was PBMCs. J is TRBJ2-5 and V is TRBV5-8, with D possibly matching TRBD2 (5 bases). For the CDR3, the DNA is TGTGCCAGCAGGTCCGGAGGTAGCCAAGAGACCCAGTACTTC. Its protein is CASRSGGSQETQYF.